This entry lists 28 T cell receptor beta chains sequenced from one sample in a study of T cells after yellow fever vaccination. TCRdb recomputed calls from the 5' RACE reads with MiXCR, one row per CDR3 protein. The sample records around 310,000 distinct CDR3 sequences, approximately 9% being singletons. The sequencing used PBMCs, collected on the day of the first yellow fever vaccination. These receptors were taken from a man in his late teens or twenties who received the YFV17D yellow fever vaccine.

This clonotype turned up a few times. The chain joins TRBV18 to TRBJ2-1, with 7 bases that match TRBD2. The junction had 5 bases not matched to a gene; V was cut back by 4 bases and J by 5 bases. This CDR3 is built from 14 residues. Per the germline V gene, CDR1 is KGHSH and CDR2 is LQKENI. The CDR3 nucleotides read TGTGCCAGCTCACTCAGGGAGGGCAACAATGAGCAGTTCTTC. This sequence encodes CASSLREGNNEQFF.

This clonotype has ten or more counts. The chain has TRBV5-4 and TRBJ2-7; TRBD2 matches at 10 bases. Per the germline V gene, CDR1 is SGHNT and CDR2 is YYREEE (reference sequence). With 3 bases clipped from V and 3 bases from J, the junction kept 3 bases outside the gene matches. The CDR3 is made up of 14 amino acids. The CDR3 DNA reads TGTGCCAGCAGCTCACTAGCGGGGAACTACGAGCAGTACTTC. This encodes CASSSLAGNYEQYF.

This clonotype was detected many times. CDR3 DNA: TGTGCCAGCAAAAGGACAGGGAACTACGAGCAGTACGTC. Protein product: CASKRTGNYEQYV. The chain combines TRBV6-2 or TRBV6-3 with TRBJ2-7; 8 nucleotides line up with TRBD1. The CDR3 is 13 residues long. J was trimmed by 3 bases and V by 7 bases; bases with no gene match: 5. Germline-derived CDR1 and CDR2 are MNHEY and SVGEGT.

This clonotype appeared a few times. The rearrangement uses TRBV5-1 and TRBJ2-2; D ambiguous. The CDR3 loop spans 16 amino acids. The germline V gene encodes CDR1 SGHRS and CDR2 YFSETQ. V gave up 1 base and J gave up 1 base, with 11 bases separating them. The CDR3: CASSLRATENTGELFF. The DNA for the CDR3 is TGCGCCAGCAGCTTGAGGGCAACAGAGAACACCGGGGAGCTGTTTTTT.

The table lists this clonotype with a few counts. The chain has TRBV12-3 or TRBV12-4 and TRBJ1-2; no clear D gene. With 4 bases removed from V and 5 bases from J, the gap between germline ends came to 14 bases. The CDR3 runs to 14 residues. CDR3 in amino acids: CASSSLVGGYGYTF. The CDR3 coding sequence is TGTGCCAGCAGTTCCTTGGTGGGCGGGTATGGCTACACCTTC.

The chain carries TRBV4-2 and TRBJ2-2, with 8 bases identical to TRBD1. The CDR3 is 16 residues long. The J segment lost 5 bases and the V segment lost 2 bases, leaving 7 bases of the junction unmatched. Germline values: CDR1 LGHNA, CDR2 YNFKEQ. The chain's CDR3 is CASSQTIRQGTGELFF. The DNA for the CDR3 is TGTGCCAGCAGCCAAACAATCAGACAGGGGACCGGGGAGCTGTTTTTT.

This chain links TRBV7-2 with TRBJ1-5, with D unclear. The V gene lost 5 bases and the J gene lost 5 bases, with 10 bases spanning the gap. The CDR3 has 13 residues. The germline gives CDR1 SGHTA, CDR2 FQGNSA. The chain's CDR3 is CASSQDGYQPQHF. The CDR3 coding sequence is TGTGCCAGCAGCCAGGACGGATATCAGCCCCAGCATTTT.

In this sample, this clonotype turned up many times. The chain has TRBV10-3 and TRBJ2-1; 7 nucleotides agree with TRBD2. Germline V gene data show CDR1 as ENHRY and CDR2 as SYGVKD. Germline trimming cut 6 bases from V and 1 base from J; bases unmatched to any gene: 6. CDR3 length: 15 amino acids. The CDR3 nucleotides are TGTGCCATCAGACAAGCGGGGTCGTCCTACAATGAGCAGTTCTTC. Protein sequence: CAIRQAGSSYNEQFF.

The table lists this clonotype with a few counts. The V call is TRBV5-1, the J call TRBJ2-7; the match to TRBD1 covers 12 bases. The CDR3 covers 19 residues. From germline, CDR1 is SGHRS and CDR2 YFSETQ. The V segment lost 5 bases and the J segment 0 bases; nucleotides outside the gene matches: 15. The CDR3 loop is CASSKGDRGPTESSYEQYF. CDR3 nucleotide sequence: TGCGCCAGCAGTAAGGGGGACAGGGGGCCGACAGAAAGCTCCTACGAGCAGTACTTC.

This clonotype was found a few times. The V and J genes are TRBV18 and TRBJ1-1; no firm D call. This CDR3 spans 14 amino acids. Deletions cut 2 bases from V and 5 bases from J, with 12 bases between. Germline V gene data show CDR1 as KGHSH and CDR2 as LQKENI. This chain's CDR3 is CASSPMQENTEAFF. The CDR3 DNA reads TGTGCCAGCTCACCAATGCAGGAAAATACTGAAGCTTTCTTT.

J is TRBJ2-1 and V is TRBV5-4; the match to TRBD2 covers 8 bases. CDR3 size: 15 residues. Germline trimming cut 0 bases from V and 5 bases from J; bases unmatched to any gene: 4. Germline V gene lookup returns CDR1 SGHNT and CDR2 YYREEE (reference sequence). The CDR3 sequence: CASSLGGGKDNEQFF. The CDR3 bases are TGTGCCAGCAGCTTGGGCGGGGGGAAAGACAATGAGCAGTTCTTC.

Details on this clonotype: Mismatch with germline at one junction end may stem from a read error. This rearrangement joins TRBV11-2 to TRBJ1-2, with a possible D match to TRBD1 (6 bases). The CDR3 loop spans 15 amino acids. Looked up from germline, CDR1 is SGHAT and CDR2 is FQNNGV. The CDR3 region has the DNA TGTGCCAGCACCTTAAGAGGGACAAATAACTATGGCTACACCTTC. Protein product: CASTLRGTNNYGYTF.

V usage is TRBV10-3 and J usage is TRBJ1-5; D might be TRBD1 (6 bases). The length of the CDR3 is 17 residues. Germline CDR1 reads ENHRY; CDR2 reads SYGVKD. V was shortened by 4 bases and J by 6 bases, with 22 bases between the two germline ends. The CDR3 loop reads CAISGEQGGGRIQPQHF. CDR3 DNA: TGTGCCATCAGTGGAGAACAGGGCGGGGGGCGTATTCAGCCCCAGCATTTT.

This clonotype was seen at least ten times. V and J are TRBV2 and TRBJ2-2; no clear D. V dropped 6 bases and J dropped 1 base, with 6 bases sitting between them. This CDR3 has 13 amino acids. Per germline, CDR1 SNHLY and CDR2 FYNNEI. CDR3 in amino acids: CASRQENTGELFF. CDR3 in DNA: TGTGCCAGCAGGCAGGAGAACACCGGGGAGCTGTTTTTT.

This clonotype was seen once. This chain uses TRBV12-3 or TRBV12-4 with TRBJ1-5, with D perhaps TRBD1 (6 bases). The V gene lost 5 bases and the J gene lost 9 bases, with 11 bases spanning the gap. The CDR3 loop spans 12 amino acids. The CDR3 bases are TGTGCCAGCAGTATGACGACAGGGCCCCAGCATTTT. It translates to CASSMTTGPQHF.

The chain employs TRBV10-3 and TRBJ2-7; D unclear. V lost 4 bases and J 0 bases, leaving 13 bases between the germline ends. The germline V gene encodes CDR1 ENHRY and CDR2 SYGVKD. CDR3 length: 15 residues. In nucleotides, the CDR3 is TGTGCCATCAGTGCGGTGGGCTTCAGCTCCTACGAGCAGTACTTC. Encoded protein: CAISAVGFSSYEQYF.

This clonotype was seen only a few times. This rearrangement joins TRBV7-9 to TRBJ2-1; either TRBD1 or TRBD2 may fit D (5 bases each). The CDR3 has 16 residues. Germline values: CDR1 SEHNR, CDR2 FQNEAQ (reference sequence). V lost 5 bases and J lost 10, with 24 bases in between. As DNA, the CDR3 is TGTGCCAGCAGCCCAAGAGGGGCCGGGACCTTTGAGGAGCAGTTCTTC. Translated, it gives CASSPRGAGTFEEQFF.

The gene calls are TRBV7-6 and TRBJ2-2, with TRBD1 identical over 10 bases. The CDR3 has 17 amino acids. J lost 5 bases, V lost 5 bases, and 11 bases had no gene match. Germline CDR1 SGHVS, CDR2 FNYEAQ. The chain's CDR3 is CASSPQVGQGWTGELFF. Here the CDR3 DNA reads TGTGCCAGCAGCCCCCAAGTGGGACAGGGGTGGACCGGGGAGCTGTTTTTT.

This clonotype was counted many times. The chain carries TRBV12-3 or TRBV12-4 and TRBJ1-2; maybe TRBD1 (5 bases). Trimming took off 6 bases at V and 8 bases at J, with 16 bases between the two ends. CDR3 length: 13 amino acids. This CDR3 is CASRVSPGGGYTF. In DNA form, the CDR3 reads TGTGCCAGCAGGGTCTCCCCTGGGGGGGGCTACACCTTC.

In its sample, this clonotype was seen a few times. This chain connects TRBV6-2 or TRBV6-3 to TRBJ2-1; 7 bases are shared with TRBD2. There are 13 residues in the CDR3. Trimming cost V 7 bases and J 4 bases; bases outside gene matches: 4. The V gene's germline CDR1 is MNHEY and CDR2 SVGEGT. The CDR3 reads CASNLAVYNEQFF. In DNA, the CDR3 is TGTGCCAGCAATCTAGCGGTTTACAATGAGCAGTTCTTC.

This chain joins TRBV30 and TRBJ1-2; D unresolved. The CDR3 has 10 amino acids. Trimming shortened V by 3 bases and J by 8 bases, and 7 bases separated the two germline ends. Germline CDR1 is GTSNPN and CDR2 is SVGIG (reference sequence). The CDR3 loop reads CAWRGRGYTF. The CDR3 DNA sequence: TGTGCCTGGAGGGGAAGGGGCTACACCTTC.

This clonotype occurred a few times. The chain couples TRBV5-1 to TRBJ1-6; 7 bases map to TRBD1. The CDR3 consists of 17 residues. J gave up 1 base and V 0 bases, and 4 bases lay outside the gene matches. Germline V lookup: CDR1 SGHRS, CDR2 YFSETQ. CDR3 nucleotide sequence: TGCGCCAGCAGCTTGGAGAGGGGGCGATCCTATAATTCACCCCTCCACTTT. Encoded protein: CASSLERGRSYNSPLHF.

V is TRBV7-8 and J is TRBJ2-7, with 8 bases matching TRBD2. V was pared by 4 bases and J by 5 bases, with 13 bases of the junction left unmatched. CDR1 is SGHVS and CDR2 is FQNEAQ in the germline V gene. This CDR3 spans 16 amino acids. CDR3 coding DNA: TGTGCCAGCAGCTGGGGGCTTTGGCGGGGGGCCAACGAGCAGTACTTC. The encoded protein is CASSWGLWRGANEQYF.

This clonotype was detected only a few times. The rearrangement links TRBV11-3 to TRBJ2-1; maybe TRBD1 (8 bases). V lost 3 bases and J lost 8, with 17 bases in between. Germline CDR1 SGHNT, CDR2 YENEEA. The CDR3 extends over 15 amino acids. CDR3 residues: CASSFQQGGTYEQFF. Written as DNA, the CDR3 is TGTGCCAGCAGCTTTCAACAGGGGGGGACCTATGAGCAGTTCTTC.

This clonotype was detected a few times. One end of the junction does not line up with germline, which may come from a read error. The gene calls are TRBV5-6 and TRBJ2-3; 7 bases align to TRBD1. Germline assignment: CDR1 SGHDT and CDR2 YYEEEE. The CDR3 loop spans 12 amino acids. The DNA of the CDR3 is TGTGCCAGCAGCTTGGATTGGACAGGCCCGAATTTT. Translation gives CASSLDWTGPNF.

The rearrangement uses TRBV28 and TRBJ1-6; no firm D call. Germline V CDR1 and CDR2: MDHEN, SYDVKM. The V and J ends lost 6 bases and 0 bases respectively, with 12 bases between them. The CDR3 covers 16 residues. Here the CDR3 reads CASSIVGTSYNSPLHF. CDR3 sequence (DNA): TGTGCCAGCAGCATCGTCGGAACCTCCTATAATTCACCCCTCCACTTT. Full variable domain (outside the CDR3, taken from reference TRBV28 and TRBJ1-6): DVKVTQSSRYLVKRTGEKVFLECVQDMDHENMFWYRQDPGLGLRLIYFSYDVKMKEKGDIPEGYSVSREKKERFSLILESASTNQTSMYLCASSIVGTSYNSPLHFGNGTRLTVT.

This clonotype was detected ten times or more. The chain links TRBV7-2 to TRBJ2-7, with TRBD2 as a possible D gene (6 bases). The CDR3 loop spans 15 amino acids. Trimming removed 5 bases at V and 5 bases at J, with 19 bases between. Germline-derived CDR1 and CDR2 are SGHTA and FQGNSA. The CDR3 nucleotides are TGTGCCAGCAGCCCTTTACCCGGCGGGACCGACGAGCAGTACTTC. Protein product: CASSPLPGGTDEQYF.

CDR3 nucleotide sequence: TGTGCCAGCAGTCACGTGTTGGGGAATGAGCAGTTCTTC. Encoded protein: CASSHVLGNEQFF. The genes are TRBV6-5 and TRBJ2-1; D remains unclear. V lost 5 bases and J 7 bases, leaving 12 bases between the germline ends. Germline V gene data show CDR1 as MNHEY and CDR2 as SVGAGI. This CDR3 region has 13 residues.